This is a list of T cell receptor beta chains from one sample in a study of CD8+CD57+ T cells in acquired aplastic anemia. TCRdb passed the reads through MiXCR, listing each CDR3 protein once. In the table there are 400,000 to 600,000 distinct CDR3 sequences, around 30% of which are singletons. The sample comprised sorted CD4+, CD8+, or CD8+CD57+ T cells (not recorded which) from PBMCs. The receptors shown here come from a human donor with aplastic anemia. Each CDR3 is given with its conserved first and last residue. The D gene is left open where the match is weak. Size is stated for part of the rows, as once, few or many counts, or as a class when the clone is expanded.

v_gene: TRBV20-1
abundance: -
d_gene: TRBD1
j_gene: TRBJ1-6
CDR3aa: CSASKTGDSYNSPLHF
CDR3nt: TGCAGTGCTAGCAAAACAGGGGATTCCTATAATTCACCCCTCCACTTT

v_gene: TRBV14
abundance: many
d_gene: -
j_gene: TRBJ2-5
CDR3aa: CASSQFEETQYF
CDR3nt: TGTGCCAGCAGCCAATTTGAGGAGACCCAGTACTTC

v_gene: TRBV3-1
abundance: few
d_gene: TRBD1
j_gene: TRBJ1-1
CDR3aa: CASSHLPGQANTEAFF
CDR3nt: TGTGCCAGCAGCCACCTGCCGGGACAGGCGAACACTGAAGCTTTCTTT

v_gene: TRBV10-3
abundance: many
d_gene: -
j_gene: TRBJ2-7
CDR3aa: CAISESFEQYF
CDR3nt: TGTGCCATCAGTGAGTCATTCGAGCAGTACTTC

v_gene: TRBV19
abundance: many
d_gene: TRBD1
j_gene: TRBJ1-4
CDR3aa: CATTGGRATNEKLFF
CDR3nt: TGTGCCACCACAGGGGGTAGGGCAACTAATGAAAAACTGTTTTTT

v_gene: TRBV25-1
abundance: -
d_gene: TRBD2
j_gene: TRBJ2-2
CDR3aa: CASSQDGLAANTGELFF
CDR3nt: TGTGCCAGCAGCCAAGATGGACTAGCGGCAAACACCGGGGAGCTGTTTTTT

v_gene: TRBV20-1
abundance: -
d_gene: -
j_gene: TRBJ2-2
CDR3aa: CSASIQVAGELFF
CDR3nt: TGTAGTGCTAGTATACAAGTCGCCGGGGAGCTGTTTTTT

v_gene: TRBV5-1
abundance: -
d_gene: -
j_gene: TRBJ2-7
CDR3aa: CASSPSSASYEQYF
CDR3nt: TGCGCCAGCAGCCCCTCGAGCGCTTCCTACGAGCAGTACTTC

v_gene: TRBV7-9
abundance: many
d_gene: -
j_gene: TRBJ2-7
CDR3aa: CASSFTSYEQYF
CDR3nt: TGTGCCAGCAGCTTTACTAGCTACGAGCAGTACTTC

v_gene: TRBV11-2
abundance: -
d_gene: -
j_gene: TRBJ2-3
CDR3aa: CASSVGRWNMNTDTQYF
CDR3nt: TGTGCCAGCAGCGTGGGGAGGTGGAATATGAACACAGATACGCAGTATTTT

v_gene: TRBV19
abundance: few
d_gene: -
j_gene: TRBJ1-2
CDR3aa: CASTRFGEAPTFYGYTF
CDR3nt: TGTGCCAGTACCCGATTCGGCGAAGCCCCGACTTTCTATGGCTACACCTTC

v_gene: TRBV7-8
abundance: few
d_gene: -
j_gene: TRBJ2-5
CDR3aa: CASSLSRGTAETQYF
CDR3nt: TGTGCCAGCAGCTTATCGAGGGGTACGGCGGAGACCCAGTACTTC

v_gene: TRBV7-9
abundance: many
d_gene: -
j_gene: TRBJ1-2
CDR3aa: CASSLALARFSGYTF
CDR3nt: TGTGCCAGCAGCTTAGCCCTAGCCAGGTTTAGTGGCTACACCTTC

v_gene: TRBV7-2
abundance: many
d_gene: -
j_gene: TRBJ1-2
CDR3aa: CASSLTTGNYGYTF
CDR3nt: TGTGCCAGCAGTCTCACGACAGGAAACTATGGCTACACCTTC

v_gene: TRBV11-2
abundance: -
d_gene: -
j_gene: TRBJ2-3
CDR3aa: CASSSATGWSTDTQYF
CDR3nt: TGTGCCAGCAGCAGCGCCACAGGGTGGAGCACAGATACGCAGTATTTT

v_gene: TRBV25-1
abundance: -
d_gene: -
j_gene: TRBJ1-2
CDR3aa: CASSLLGENYGYTF
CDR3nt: TGTGCCAGCAGTTTACTAGGGGAAAACTATGGCTACACCTTC

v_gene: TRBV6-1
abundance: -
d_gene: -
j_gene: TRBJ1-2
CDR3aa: CASSTDSKGNNTF
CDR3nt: TGTGCCAGCAGTACCGACTCTAAAGGGAACAACACCTTC

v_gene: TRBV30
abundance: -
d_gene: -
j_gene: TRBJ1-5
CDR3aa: CAWSGQISNQPQHF
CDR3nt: TGTGCCTGGAGTGGCCAAATTAGCAATCAGCCCCAGCATTTT

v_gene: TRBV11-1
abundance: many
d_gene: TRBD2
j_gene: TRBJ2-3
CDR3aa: CASLAGRAPRSTDTQYF
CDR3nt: TGTGCCAGCTTAGCCGGGAGGGCTCCCCGTAGCACAGATACGCAGTATTTT

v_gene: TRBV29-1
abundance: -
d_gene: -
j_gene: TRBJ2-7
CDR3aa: CSVEIGSTYEQYF
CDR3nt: TGCAGCGTTGAGATAGGGAGCACCTACGAGCAGTACTTC

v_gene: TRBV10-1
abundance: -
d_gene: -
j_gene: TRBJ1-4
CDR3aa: CASPPPRVLWLFF
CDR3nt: TGTGCCAGCCCGCCCCCGAGGGTTTTGTGGCTGTTTTTT

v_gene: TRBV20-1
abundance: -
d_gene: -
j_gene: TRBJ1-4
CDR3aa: CSARDNQGGEKLFF
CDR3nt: TGCAGTGCTAGAGATAATCAAGGGGGGGAAAAACTGTTTTTT

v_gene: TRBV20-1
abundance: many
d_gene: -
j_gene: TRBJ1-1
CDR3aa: CSARHGTEELEAFF
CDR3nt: TGCAGTGCTAGACACGGGACTGAGGAGCTTGAAGCTTTCTTT

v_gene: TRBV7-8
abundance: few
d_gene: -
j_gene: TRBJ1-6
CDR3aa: CASSLDSTNSPLHF
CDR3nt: TGTGCCAGCAGCTTAGACAGTACGAATTCACCCCTCCACTTT

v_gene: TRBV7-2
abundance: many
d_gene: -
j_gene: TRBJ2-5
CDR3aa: CASSSRGQETQYF
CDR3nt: TGTGCCAGCAGTTCGAGAGGGCAAGAGACCCAGTACTTC

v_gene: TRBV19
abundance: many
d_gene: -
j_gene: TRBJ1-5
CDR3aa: CASSIGGGGNQPQHF
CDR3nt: TGTGCCAGTAGTATTGGAGGCGGCGGGAATCAGCCCCAGCATTTT

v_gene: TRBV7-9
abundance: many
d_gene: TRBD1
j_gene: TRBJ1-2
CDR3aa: CASSSRDRGRWVEGYTF
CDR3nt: TGTGCCAGCAGCTCCCGGGACAGGGGGCGCTGGGTGGAGGGCTACACCTTC

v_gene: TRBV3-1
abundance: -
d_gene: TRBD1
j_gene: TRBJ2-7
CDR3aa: CASSHRGQVYEQYF
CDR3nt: TGTGCCAGCAGCCACAGGGGGCAGGTCTACGAGCAGTACTTC

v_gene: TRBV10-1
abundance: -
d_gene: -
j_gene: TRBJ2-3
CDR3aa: CASSEPGRADTQYF
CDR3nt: TGCGCCAGCAGTGAGCCGGGACGGGCAGATACGCAGTATTTT

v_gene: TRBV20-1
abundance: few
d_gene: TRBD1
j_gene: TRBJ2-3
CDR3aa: CSARPGAGGPDTQYF
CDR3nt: TGCAGTGCTAGACCCGGAGCAGGGGGCCCAGATACGCAGTATTTT

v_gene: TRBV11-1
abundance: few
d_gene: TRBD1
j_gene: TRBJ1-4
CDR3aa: CASSSSGTAAVVEKLFF
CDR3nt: TGTGCCAGCAGCTCCTCCGGGACAGCGGCCGTCGTTGAAAAACTGTTTTTT

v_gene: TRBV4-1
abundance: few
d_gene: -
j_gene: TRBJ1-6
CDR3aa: CASSQDFGGTPALHF
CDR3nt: TGCGCCAGCAGCCAAGATTTCGGCGGCACACCAGCCCTCCACTTT

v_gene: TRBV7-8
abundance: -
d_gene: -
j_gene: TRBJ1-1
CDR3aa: CASSLDRLPGGYTEAFF
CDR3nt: TGTGCCAGCAGCTTAGATCGCTTACCCGGGGGGTACACTGAAGCTTTCTTT

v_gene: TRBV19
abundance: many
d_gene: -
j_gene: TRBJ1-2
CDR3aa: CASSIGPTGLGYTF
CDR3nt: TGTGCCAGTAGTATCGGGCCAACAGGGCTCGGCTACACCTTC

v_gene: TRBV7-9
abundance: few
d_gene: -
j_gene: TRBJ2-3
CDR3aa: CASSPGTSTDTQYF
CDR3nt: TGTGCCAGCAGTCCCGGAACCTCTACAGATACGCAGTATTTT

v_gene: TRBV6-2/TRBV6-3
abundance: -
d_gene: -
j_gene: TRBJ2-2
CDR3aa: CASARLNTGELFF
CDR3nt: TGTGCCAGCGCCAGATTGAACACCGGGGAGCTGTTTTTT

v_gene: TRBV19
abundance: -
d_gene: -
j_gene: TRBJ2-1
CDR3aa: CASTQGGPTGEQFF
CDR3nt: TGTGCCAGTACCCAGGGGGGCCCGACAGGGGAGCAGTTCTTC

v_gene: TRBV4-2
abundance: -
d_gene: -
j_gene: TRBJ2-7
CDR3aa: CASSLTTGTLFYEQYF
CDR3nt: TGTGCCAGCAGCCTCACAACCGGGACACTGTTCTACGAGCAGTACTTC

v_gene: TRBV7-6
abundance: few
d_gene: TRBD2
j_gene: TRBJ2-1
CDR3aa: CASSFSAGGLGDNEQFF
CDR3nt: TGTGCCAGCAGCTTTTCGGCGGGGGGACTCGGTGACAATGAGCAGTTCTTC

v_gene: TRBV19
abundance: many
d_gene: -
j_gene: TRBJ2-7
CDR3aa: CASSIGQRDYEQYF
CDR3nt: TGTGCCAGTAGTATAGGACAGAGGGACTACGAGCAGTACTTC

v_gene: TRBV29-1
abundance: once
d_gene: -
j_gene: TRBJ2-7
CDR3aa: CSLAQTVYEQYF
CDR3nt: TGCAGCTTAGCTCAGACAGTCTACGAGCAGTACTTC

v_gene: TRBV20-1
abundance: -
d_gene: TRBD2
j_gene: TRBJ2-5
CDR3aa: CSARNPGLAGTETQYF
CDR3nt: TGCAGTGCTAGAAACCCGGGACTAGCGGGGACGGAGACCCAGTACTTC

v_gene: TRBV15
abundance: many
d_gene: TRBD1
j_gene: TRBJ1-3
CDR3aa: CATSRGTDVSGNTIYF
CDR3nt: TGTGCCACCAGCAGGGGGACAGACGTCTCTGGAAACACCATATATTTT

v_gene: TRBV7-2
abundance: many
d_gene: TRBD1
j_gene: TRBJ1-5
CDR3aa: CASTPGQGSNQPQHF
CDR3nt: TGTGCCAGCACCCCTGGACAGGGTAGCAATCAGCCCCAGCATTTT

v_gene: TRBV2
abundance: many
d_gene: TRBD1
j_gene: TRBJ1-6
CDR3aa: CASTSTGTGDSPLHF
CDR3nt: TGTGCCAGCACTAGTACCGGGACAGGGGATTCACCCCTCCACTTT

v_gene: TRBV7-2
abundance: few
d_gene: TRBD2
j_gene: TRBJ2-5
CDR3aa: CASSLGGTSSETQYF
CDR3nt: TGTGCCAGCAGCTTAGGAGGGACTAGTTCGGAGACCCAGTACTTC